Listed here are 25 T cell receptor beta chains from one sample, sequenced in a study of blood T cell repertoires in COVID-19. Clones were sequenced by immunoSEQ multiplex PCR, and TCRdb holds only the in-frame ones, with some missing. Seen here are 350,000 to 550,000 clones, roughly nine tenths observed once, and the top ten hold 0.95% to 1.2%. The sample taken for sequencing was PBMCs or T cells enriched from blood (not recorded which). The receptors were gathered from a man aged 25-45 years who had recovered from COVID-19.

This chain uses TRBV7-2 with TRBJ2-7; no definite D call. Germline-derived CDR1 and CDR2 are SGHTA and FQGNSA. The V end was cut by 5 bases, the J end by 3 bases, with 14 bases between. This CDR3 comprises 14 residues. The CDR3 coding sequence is TGTGCCAGCAGCCTTTCTAGAAAACTCTACGAGCAGTACTTC. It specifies CASSLSRKLYEQYF.

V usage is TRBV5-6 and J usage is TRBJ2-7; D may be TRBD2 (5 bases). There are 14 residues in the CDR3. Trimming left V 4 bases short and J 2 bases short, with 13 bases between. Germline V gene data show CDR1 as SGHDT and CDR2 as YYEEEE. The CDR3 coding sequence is TGTGCCAGCAGCCACACTAGTACCCCCTACGAGCAGTACTTC. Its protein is CASSHTSTPYEQYF.

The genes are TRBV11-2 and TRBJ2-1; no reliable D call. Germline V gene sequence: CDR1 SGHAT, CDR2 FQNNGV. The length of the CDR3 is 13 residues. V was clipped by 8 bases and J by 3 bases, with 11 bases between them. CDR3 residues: CASGRPLYNEQFF. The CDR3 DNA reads TGTGCCAGCGGCCGTCCCCTCTACAATGAGCAGTTCTTC.

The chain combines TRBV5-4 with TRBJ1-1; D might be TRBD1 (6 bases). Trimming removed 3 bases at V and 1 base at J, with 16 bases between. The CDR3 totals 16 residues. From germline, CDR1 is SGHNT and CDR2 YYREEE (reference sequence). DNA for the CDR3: TGTGCCAGCAGCTCGGGACAACCCGGAGAGAACACTGAAGCTTTCTTT. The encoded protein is CASSSGQPGENTEAFF.

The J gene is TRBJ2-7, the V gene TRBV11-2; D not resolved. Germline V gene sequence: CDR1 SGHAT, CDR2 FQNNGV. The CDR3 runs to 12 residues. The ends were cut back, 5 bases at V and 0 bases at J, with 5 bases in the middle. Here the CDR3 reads CASSASSYEQYF. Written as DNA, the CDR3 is TGTGCCAGCAGCGCGAGCTCCTACGAGCAGTACTTC. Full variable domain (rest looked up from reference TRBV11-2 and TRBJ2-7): EAGVAQSPRYKIIEKRQSVAFWCNPISGHATLYWYQQILGQGPKLLIQFQNNGVVDDSQLPKDRFSAERLKGVDSTLKIQPAKLEDSAVYLCASSASSYEQYFGPGTRLTVT.

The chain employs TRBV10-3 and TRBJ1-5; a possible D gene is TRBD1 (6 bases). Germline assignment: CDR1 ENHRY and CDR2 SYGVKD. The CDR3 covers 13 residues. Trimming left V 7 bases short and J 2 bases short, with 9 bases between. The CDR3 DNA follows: TGTGCCATCAACAGGGATGGCAATCAGCCCCAGCATTTT. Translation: CAINRDGNQPQHF.

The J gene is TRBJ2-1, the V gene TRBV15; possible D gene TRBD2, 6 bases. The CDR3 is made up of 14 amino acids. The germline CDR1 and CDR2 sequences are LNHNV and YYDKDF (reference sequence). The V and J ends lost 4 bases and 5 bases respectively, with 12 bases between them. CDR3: CATSKMGGNNEQFF. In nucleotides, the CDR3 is TGTGCCACCAGCAAAATGGGCGGGAACAATGAGCAGTTCTTC.

DNA of the CDR3: TGTGCCAGTAGTAAACAGGGTAGTGAGACCCAGTACTTC. Amino acid sequence: CASSKQGSETQYF. The V call is TRBV19, the J call TRBJ2-5, with a weak D call TRBD1 (6 bases). The V gene's germline CDR1 is LNHDA and CDR2 SQIVND (reference sequence). V lost 4 bases, J lost 5 bases, and 11 bases lay in between. This CDR3 region has 13 residues. Filled out from reference TRBV19 and TRBJ2-5, the complete variable domain reads DGGITQSPKYLFRKEGQNVTLSCEQNLNHDAMYWYRQDPGQGLRLIYYSQIVNDFQKGDIAEGYSVSREKKESFPLTVTSAQKNPTAFYLCASSKQGSETQYFGPGTRLLVL.

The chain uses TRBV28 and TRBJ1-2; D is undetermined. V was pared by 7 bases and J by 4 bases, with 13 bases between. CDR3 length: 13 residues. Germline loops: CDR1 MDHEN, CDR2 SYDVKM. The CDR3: CASMGGLSYGYTF. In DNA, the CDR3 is TGTGCCAGCATGGGCGGACTCAGCTATGGCTACACCTTC.

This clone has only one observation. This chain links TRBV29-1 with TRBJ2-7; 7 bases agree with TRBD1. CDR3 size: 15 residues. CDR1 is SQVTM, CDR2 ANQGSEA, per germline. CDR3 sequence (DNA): TGCAGTGTGAGCCCCGGGACAGACGATTCTCTCCAGCAGTACTTC. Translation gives CSVSPGTDDSLQQYF.

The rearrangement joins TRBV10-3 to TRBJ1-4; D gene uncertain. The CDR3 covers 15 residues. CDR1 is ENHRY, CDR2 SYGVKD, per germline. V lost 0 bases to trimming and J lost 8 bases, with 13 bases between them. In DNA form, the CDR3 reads TGTGCCATCAGTGAGTCTGGCTTAGGAGGGGAAAAACTGTTTTTT. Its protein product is CAISESGLGGEKLFF.

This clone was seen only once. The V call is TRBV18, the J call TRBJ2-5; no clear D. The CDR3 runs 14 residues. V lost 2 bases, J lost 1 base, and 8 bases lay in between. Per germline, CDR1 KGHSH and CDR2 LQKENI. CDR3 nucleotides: TGTGCCAGCTCACCAGCGGCTTCCCAAGAGACCCAGTACTTC. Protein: CASSPAASQETQYF.

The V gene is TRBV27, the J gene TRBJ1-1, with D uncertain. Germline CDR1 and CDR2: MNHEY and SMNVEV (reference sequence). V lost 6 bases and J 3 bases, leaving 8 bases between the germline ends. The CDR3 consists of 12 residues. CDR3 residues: CASSSRHTEAFF. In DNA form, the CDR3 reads TGTGCCAGCAGCTCCAGGCACACTGAAGCTTTCTTT.

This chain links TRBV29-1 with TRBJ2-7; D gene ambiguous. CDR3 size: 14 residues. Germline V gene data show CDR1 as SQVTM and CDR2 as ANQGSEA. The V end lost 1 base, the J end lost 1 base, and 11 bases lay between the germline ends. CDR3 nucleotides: TGCAGCGTTGAAGGCAGGATGGAATCCTACGAGCAGTACTTC. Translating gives CSVEGRMESYEQYF.

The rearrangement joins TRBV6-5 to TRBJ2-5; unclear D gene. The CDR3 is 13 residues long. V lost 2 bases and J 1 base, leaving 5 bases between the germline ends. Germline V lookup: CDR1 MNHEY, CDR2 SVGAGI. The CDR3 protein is CASSYGSQETQYF. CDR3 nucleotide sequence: TGTGCCAGCAGTTACGGCAGCCAAGAGACCCAGTACTTC.

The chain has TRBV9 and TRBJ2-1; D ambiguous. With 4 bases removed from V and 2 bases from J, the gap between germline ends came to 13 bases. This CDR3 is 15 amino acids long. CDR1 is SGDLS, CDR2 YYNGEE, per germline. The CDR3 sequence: CASSPRSLTYNEQFF. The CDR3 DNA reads TGTGCCAGCAGCCCTAGGTCCCTTACCTACAATGAGCAGTTCTTC.

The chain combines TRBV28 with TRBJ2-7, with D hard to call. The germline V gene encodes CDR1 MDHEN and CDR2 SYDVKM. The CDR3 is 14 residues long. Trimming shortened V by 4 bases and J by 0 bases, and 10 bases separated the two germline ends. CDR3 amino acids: CASSWPQVSYEQYF. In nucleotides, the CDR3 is TGTGCCAGCAGTTGGCCCCAAGTCTCCTACGAGCAGTACTTC.

CDR3 in DNA: TGTGCCAGCAGCGAACTCCCGGGACAGGGCGAGCAGTACTTC. Its protein product is CASSELPGQGEQYF. The rearrangement links TRBV11-2 to TRBJ2-7; 9 nucleotides align to TRBD1. Trimming took 5 bases from V and 6 from J; bases not matched to a gene: 8. The germline V gene has CDR1 SGHAT and CDR2 FQNNGV. The CDR3 is made up of 14 amino acids.

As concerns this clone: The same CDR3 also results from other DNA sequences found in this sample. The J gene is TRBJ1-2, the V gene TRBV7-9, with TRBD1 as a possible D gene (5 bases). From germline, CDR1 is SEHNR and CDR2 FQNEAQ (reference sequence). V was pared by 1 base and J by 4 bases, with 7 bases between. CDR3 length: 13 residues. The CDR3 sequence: CASSLGQGYGYTF. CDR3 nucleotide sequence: TGTGCCAGCAGCTTAGGGCAGGGCTATGGCTACACCTTC.

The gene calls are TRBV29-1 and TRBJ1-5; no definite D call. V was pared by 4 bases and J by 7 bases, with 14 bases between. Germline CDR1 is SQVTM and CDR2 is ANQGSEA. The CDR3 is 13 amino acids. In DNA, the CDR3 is TGCAGCGTTGTCGCACAGAAAGGACAGCCCCAGCATTTT. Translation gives CSVVAQKGQPQHF.

CDR3 nucleotides: TGTGCCAGCAGTGGGGCGGGAGGGGCCACAGATACGCAGTATTTT. Encoded protein: CASSGAGGATDTQYF. This rearrangement joins TRBV2 to TRBJ2-3; 9 bases line up with TRBD2. CDR1 is SNHLY, CDR2 FYNNEI, per germline. The CDR3 length is 15 residues. The J segment lost 2 bases and the V segment lost 4 bases, leaving 4 bases of the junction unmatched.

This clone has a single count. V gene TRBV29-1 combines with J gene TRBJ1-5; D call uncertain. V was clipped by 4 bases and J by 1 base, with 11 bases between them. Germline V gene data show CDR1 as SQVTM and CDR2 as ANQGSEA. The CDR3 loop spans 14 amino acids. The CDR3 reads CSVGEPGSNQPQHF. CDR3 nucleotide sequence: TGCAGCGTTGGGGAGCCGGGAAGCAATCAGCCCCAGCATTTT.

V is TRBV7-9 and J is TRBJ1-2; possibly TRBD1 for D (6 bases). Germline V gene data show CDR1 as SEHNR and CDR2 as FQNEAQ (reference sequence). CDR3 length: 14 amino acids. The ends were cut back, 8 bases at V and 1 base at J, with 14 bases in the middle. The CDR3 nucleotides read TGTGCCAGCGAACGGGGACAAAGTAACTATGGCTACACCTTC. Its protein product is CASERGQSNYGYTF.

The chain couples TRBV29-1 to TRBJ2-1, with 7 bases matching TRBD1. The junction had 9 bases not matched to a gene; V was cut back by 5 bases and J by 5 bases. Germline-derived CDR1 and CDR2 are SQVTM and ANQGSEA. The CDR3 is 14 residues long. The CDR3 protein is CSVLPTGLNNEQFF. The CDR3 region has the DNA TGCAGCGTTCTCCCGACAGGGTTGAACAATGAGCAGTTCTTC.

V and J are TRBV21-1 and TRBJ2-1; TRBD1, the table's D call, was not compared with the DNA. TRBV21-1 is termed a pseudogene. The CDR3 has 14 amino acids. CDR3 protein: CASSGTTGGHEQFF. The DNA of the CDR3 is TGTGCCAGCAGCGGAACAACAGGGGGCCATGAGCAGTTCTTC.